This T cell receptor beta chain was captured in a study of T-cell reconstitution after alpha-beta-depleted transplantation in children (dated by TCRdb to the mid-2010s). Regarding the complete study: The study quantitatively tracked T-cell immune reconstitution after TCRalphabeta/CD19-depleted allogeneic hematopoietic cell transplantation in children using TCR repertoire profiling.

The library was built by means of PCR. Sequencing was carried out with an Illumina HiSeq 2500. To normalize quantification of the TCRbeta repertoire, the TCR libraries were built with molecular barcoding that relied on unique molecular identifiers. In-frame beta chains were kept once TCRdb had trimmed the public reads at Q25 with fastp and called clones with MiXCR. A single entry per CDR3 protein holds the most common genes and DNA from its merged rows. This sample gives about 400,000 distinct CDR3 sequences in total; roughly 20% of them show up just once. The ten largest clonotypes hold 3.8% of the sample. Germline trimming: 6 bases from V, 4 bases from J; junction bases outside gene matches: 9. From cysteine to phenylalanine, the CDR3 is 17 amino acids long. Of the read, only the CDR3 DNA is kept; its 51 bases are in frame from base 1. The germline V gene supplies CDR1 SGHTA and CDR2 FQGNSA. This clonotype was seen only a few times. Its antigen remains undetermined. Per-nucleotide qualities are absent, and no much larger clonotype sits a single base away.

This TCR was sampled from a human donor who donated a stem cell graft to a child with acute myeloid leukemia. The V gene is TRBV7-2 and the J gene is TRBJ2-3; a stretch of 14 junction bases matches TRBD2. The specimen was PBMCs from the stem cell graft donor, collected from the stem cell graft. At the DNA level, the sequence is TGTGCCAGCAGATACGGGACTAGCGGGAGTCAGGCAGATACGCAGTATTTT. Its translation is CASRYGTSGSQADTQYF.